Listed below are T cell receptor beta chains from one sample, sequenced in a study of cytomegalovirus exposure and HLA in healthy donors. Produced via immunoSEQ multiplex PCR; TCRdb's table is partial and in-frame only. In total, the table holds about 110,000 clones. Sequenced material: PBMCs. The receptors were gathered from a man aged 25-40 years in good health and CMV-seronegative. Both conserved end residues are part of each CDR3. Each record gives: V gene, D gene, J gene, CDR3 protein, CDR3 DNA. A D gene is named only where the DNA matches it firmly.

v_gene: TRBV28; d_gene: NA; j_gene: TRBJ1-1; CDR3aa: CASSLIQGKAFF; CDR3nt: TGTGCCAGCAGTTTAATTCAGGGGAAAGCTTTCTTT
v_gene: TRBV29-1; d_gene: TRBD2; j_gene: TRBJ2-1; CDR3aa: CSVESGGLTYNEQFF; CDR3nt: TGCAGCGTTGAAAGCGGGGGCCTTACCTACAATGAGCAGTTCTTC
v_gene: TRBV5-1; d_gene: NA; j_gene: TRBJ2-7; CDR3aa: CASSLIPSTSLLTYEQYF; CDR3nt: TGCGCCAGCAGCTTGATCCCCAGTACCAGTCTTCTCACCTACGAGCAGTACTTC
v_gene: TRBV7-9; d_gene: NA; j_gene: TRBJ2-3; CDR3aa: CASSLQGRNTDTQYF; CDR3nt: TGTGCCAGCAGCTTACAGGGGCGAAACACAGATACGCAGTATTTT
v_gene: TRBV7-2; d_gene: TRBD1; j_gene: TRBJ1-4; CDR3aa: CASSLSGGARGGEKLFF; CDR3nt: TGTGCCAGCAGCTTATCAGGGGGTGCCCGGGGGGGTGAAAAACTGTTTTTT
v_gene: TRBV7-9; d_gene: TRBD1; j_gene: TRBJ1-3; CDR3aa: CASSLGGQGAGNTIYF; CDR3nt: TGTGCCAGCAGCTTAGGGGGACAGGGGGCTGGAAACACCATATATTTT
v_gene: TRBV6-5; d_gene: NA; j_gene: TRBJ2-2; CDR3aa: CASRPDSRGTGELFF; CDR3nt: TGTGCCAGCAGACCGGACTCGCGGGGCACCGGGGAGCTGTTTTTT
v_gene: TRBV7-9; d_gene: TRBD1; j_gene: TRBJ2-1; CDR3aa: CASSFLGTVNNEQFF; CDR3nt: TGTGCCAGCAGCTTTCTTGGGACAGTTAACAATGAGCAGTTCTTC
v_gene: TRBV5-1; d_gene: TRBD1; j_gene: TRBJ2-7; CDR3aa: CASSWDSVYEQYF; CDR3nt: TGCGCCAGCAGCTGGGACAGCGTCTACGAGCAGTACTTC
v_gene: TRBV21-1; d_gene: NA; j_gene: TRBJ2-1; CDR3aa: CASSKRRRQDSDEQFF; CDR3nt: TGTGCCAGCAGCAAAAGACGGAGACAGGATTCGGATGAGCAGTTCTTC
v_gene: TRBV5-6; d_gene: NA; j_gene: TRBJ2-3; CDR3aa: CASSLCGTVSSTDTQYF; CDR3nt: TGTGCCAGCAGCTTGTGCGGGACCGTTAGTAGCACAGATACGCAGTATTTT
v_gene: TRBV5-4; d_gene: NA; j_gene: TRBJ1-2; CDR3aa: CASSFNREGGYTF; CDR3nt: TGTGCCAGCAGCTTTAACAGGGAAGGCGGCTACACCTTC
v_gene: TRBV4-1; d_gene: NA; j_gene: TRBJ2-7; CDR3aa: CASSQADSSYEQYF; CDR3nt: TGCGCCAGCAGCCAGGCGGACAGCTCCTACGAGCAGTACTTC
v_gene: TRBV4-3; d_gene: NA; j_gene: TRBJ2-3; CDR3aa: CASSQVPDGAQYF; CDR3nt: TGCGCCAGCAGCCAAGTACCGGACGGGGCGCAGTATTTT
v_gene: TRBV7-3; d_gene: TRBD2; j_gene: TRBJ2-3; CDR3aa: CASSLKARGAGGTDTQYF; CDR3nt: TGTGCCAGCAGCTTAAAAGCCCGTGGGGCGGGGGGTACAGATACGCAGTATTTT
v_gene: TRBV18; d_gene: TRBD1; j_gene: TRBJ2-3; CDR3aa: CASSPRPGQGAADTQYF; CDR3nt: TGTGCCAGCTCACCACGCCCGGGACAGGGGGCCGCAGATACGCAGTATTTT
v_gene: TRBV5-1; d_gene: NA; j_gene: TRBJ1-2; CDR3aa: CASSLAGNYGYTF; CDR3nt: TGCGCCAGCAGCTTGGCGGGGAACTATGGCTACACCTTC
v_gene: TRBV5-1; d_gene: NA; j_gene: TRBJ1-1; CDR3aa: CASSLDRPNTEAFF; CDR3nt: TGCGCCAGCAGCTTGGACAGACCGAACACTGAAGCTTTCTTT
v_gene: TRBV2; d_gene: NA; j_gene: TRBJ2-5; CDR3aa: CASSEVPKGGTQYF; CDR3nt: TGTGCCAGCAGTGAAGTACCCAAGGGAGGGACCCAGTACTTC
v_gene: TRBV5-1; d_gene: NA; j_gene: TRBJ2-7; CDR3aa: CASSPTDREQYF; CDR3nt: TGCGCCAGCAGCCCGACAGATCGCGAGCAGTACTTC
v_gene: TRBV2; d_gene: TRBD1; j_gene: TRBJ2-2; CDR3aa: CASRTRQGQGGELFF; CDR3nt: TGTGCCAGCAGGACTCGACAGGGGCAGGGCGGGGAGCTGTTTTTT
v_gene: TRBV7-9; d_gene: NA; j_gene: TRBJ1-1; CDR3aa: CASSSPPGLPEAFF; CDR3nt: TGTGCCAGCAGCTCCCCCCCAGGGCTCCCTGAAGCTTTCTTT
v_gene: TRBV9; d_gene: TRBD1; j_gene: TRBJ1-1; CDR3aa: CASRPGQGRLNTEAFF; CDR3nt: TGTGCCAGCAGACCGGGACAGGGGCGCTTGAACACTGAAGCTTTCTTT
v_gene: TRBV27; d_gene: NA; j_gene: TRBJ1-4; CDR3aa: CASRLSTGPTEKLFF; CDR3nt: TGTGCCAGCAGACTTTCGACAGGCCCTACTGAAAAACTGTTTTTT
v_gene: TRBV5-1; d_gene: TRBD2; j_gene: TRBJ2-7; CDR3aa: CASSILAGENEQYF; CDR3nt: TGCGCCAGCAGCATACTAGCGGGGGAAAACGAGCAGTACTTC
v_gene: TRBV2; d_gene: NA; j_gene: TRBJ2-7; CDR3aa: CASVVNRVYEQYF; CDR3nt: TGTGCCAGCGTAGTAAACAGGGTCTACGAGCAGTACTTC
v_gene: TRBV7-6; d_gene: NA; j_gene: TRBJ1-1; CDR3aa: CASSLVGGDTEAFF; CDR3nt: TGTGCCAGCAGCTTAGTGGGGGGGGACACTGAAGCTTTCTTT
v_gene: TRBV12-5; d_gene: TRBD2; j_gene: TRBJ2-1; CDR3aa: CASGLSGGDNEQFF; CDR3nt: TGTGCTAGTGGTTTGTCGGGAGGGGACAATGAGCAGTTCTTC
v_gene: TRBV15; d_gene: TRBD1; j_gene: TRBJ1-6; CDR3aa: CATSRGPGTGNSPLHF; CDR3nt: TGTGCCACCAGCAGAGGGCCGGGGACAGGAAATTCACCCCTCCACTTT
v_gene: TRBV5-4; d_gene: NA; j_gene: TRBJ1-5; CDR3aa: CASRAGVDSNQPQHF; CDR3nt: TGTGCCAGCAGGGCGGGGGTTGATAGCAATCAGCCCCAGCATTTT
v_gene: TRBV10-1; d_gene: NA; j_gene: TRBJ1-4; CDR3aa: CASRDTGYEKLFF; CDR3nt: TGCGCCAGCAGGGACACTGGATATGAAAAACTGTTTTTT
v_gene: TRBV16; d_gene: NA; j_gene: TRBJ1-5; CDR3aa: CASSQSGGVNQPQHF; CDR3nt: TGTGCCAGCAGCCAATCTGGGGGGGTGAATCAGCCCCAGCATTTT
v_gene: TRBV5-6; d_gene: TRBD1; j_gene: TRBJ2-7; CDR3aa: CASSLAGGIGEQYF; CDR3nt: TGTGCCAGCAGCTTGGCAGGGGGCATAGGGGAGCAGTACTTC
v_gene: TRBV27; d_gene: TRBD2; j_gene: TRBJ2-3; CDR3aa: CASSPLSWRGGITDTQYF; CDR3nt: TGCGCCAGCAGCCCTCTATCGTGGCGGGGGGGAATAACAGATACGCAGTATTTT
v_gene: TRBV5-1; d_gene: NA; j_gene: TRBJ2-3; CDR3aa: CASSLFTGLLSSTDTQYF; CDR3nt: TGCGCCAGCAGCTTGTTTACAGGTCTACTATCTAGCACAGATACGCAGTATTTT
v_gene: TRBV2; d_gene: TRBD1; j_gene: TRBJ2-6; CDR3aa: CASKTGLSGANVLTF; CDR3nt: TGTGCCAGCAAGACAGGGCTCTCTGGGGCCAACGTCCTGACTTTC
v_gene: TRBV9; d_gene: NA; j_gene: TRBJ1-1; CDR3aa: CASSVPREVDTEAFF; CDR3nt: TGTGCCAGCAGCGTCCCCAGGGAGGTCGACACTGAAGCTTTCTTT
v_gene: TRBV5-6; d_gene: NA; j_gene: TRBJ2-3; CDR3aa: CASSLAPTDTRYF; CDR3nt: TGTGCCAGCAGCTTGGCTCCAACAGATACGCGGTATTTT
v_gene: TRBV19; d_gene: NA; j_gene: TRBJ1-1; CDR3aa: CASTPGGIEAFF; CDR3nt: TGTGCCAGTACCCCGGGGGGAATTGAAGCTTTCTTT